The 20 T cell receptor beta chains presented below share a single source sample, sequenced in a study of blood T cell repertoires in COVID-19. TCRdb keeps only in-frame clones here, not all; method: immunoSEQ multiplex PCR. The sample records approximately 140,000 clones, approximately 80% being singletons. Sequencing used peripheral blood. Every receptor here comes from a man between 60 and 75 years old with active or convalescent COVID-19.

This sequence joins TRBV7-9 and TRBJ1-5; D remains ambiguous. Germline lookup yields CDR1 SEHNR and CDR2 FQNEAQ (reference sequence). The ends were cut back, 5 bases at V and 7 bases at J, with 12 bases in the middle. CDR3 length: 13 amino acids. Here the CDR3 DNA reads TGTGCCAGCAGCCTCCAGGCTGCCCAGCCCCAGCATTTT. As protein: CASSLQAAQPQHF.

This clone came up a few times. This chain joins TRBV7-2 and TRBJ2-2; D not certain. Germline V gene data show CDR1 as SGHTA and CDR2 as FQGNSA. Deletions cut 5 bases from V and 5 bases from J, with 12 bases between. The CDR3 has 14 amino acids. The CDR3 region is CASSPYQATGELFF. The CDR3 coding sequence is TGTGCCAGCAGCCCCTACCAGGCGACCGGGGAGCTGTTTTTT.

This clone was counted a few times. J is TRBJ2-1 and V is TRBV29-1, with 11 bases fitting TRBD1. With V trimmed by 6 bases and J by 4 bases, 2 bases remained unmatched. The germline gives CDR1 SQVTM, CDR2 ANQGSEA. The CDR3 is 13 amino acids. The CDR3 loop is CSVGQGAYNEQFF. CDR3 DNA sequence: TGCAGCGTCGGACAGGGGGCTTACAATGAGCAGTTCTTC.

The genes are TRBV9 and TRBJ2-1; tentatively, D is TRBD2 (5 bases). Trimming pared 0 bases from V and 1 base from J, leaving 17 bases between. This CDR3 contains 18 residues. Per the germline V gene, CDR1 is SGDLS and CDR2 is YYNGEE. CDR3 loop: CASSVAIEGETSYNEQFF. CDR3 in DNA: TGTGCCAGCAGCGTAGCTATTGAGGGAGAGACTTCCTACAATGAGCAGTTCTTC.

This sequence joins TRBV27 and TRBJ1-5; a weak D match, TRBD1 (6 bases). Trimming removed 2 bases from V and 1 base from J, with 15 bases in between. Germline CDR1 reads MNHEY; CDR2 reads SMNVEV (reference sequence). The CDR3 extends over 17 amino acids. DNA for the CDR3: TGTGCCAGCAGTTTAATGGCCGGCAGGGGAAGCAATCAGCCCCAGCATTTT. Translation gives CASSLMAGRGSNQPQHF.

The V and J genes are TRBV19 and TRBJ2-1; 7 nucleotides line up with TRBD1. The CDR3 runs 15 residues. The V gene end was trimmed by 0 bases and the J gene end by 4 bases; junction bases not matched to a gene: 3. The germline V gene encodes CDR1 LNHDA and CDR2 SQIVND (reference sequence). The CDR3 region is CASSIEGQSYNEQFF. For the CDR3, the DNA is TGTGCCAGTAGTATAGAGGGACAGAGTTACAATGAGCAGTTCTTC.

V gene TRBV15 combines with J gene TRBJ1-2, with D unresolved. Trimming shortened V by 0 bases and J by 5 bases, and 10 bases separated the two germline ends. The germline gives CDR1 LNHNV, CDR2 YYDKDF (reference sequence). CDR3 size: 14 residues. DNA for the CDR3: TGTGCCACCAGCAGAGATCGGCAGGCTTATGGCTACACCTTC. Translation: CATSRDRQAYGYTF.

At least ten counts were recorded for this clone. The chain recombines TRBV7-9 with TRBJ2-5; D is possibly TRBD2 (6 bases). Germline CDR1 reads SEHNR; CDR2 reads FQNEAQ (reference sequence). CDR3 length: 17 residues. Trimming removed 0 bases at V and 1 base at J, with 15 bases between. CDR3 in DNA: TGTGCCAGCAGCTTAGCTCGGTCAGGAGGGGCCCAAGAGACCCAGTACTTC. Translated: CASSLARSGGAQETQYF.

CDR3 bases: TGTGCCAGCAGTTTGGAGAGTACTAATGAAAAACTGTTTTTT. It specifies CASSLESTNEKLFF. V is TRBV27 and J is TRBJ1-4; D is undetermined. This CDR3 is 14 amino acids long. Trimming took 3 bases from V and 2 from J, leaving 7 bases between them. Germline CDR1 is MNHEY and CDR2 is SMNVEV (reference sequence).

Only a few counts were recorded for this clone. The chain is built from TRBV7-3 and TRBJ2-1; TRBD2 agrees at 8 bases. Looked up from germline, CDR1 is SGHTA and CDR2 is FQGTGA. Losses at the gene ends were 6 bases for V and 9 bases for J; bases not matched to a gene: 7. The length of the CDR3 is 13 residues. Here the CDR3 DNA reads TGTGCCAGCAGTCGGGAGGGTGCGGGTGAGCAGTTCTTC. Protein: CASSREGAGEQFF. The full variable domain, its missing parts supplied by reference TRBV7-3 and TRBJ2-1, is GAGVSQTPSNKVTEKGKYVELRCDPISGHTALYWYRQSLGQGPEFLIYFQGTGAADDSGLPNDRFFAVRPEGSVSTLKIQRTERGDSAVYLCASSREGAGEQFFGPGTRLTVL.

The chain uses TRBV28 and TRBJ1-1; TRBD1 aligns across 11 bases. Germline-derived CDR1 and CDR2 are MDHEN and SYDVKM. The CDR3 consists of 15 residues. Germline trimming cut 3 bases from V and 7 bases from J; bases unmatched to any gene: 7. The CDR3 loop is CASSLVGQGAGEAFF. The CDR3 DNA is TGTGCCAGCAGTTTGGTTGGACAGGGGGCTGGTGAAGCTTTCTTT.

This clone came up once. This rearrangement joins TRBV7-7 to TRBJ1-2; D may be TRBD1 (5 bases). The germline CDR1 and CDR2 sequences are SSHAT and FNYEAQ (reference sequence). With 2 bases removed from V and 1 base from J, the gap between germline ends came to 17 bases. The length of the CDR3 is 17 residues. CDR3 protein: CASSLRVWQGCNYGYTF. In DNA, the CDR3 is TGTGCCAGCAGCTTACGTGTTTGGCAGGGATGTAACTATGGCTACACCTTC. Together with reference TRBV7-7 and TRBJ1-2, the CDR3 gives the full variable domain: GAGVSQSPRYKVTKRGQDVTLRCDPISSHATLYWYQQALGQGPEFLTYFNYEAQPDKSGLPSDRFSAERPEGSISTLTIQRTEQRDSAMYRCASSLRVWQGCNYGYTFGSGTRLTVV.

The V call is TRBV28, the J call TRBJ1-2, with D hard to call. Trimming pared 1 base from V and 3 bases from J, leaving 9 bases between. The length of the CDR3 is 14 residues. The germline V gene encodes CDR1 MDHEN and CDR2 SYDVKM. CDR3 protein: CASSLLAADYGYTF. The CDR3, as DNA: TGTGCCAGCAGTTTATTAGCAGCAGACTATGGCTACACCTTC.

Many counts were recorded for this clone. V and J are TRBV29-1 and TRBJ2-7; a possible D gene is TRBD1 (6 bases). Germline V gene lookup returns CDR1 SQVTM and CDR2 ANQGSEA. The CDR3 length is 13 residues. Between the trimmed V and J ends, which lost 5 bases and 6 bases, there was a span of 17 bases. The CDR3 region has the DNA TGCAGCGTTCATAAGCCGGGACAAACCGAGCAGTACTTC. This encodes CSVHKPGQTEQYF.

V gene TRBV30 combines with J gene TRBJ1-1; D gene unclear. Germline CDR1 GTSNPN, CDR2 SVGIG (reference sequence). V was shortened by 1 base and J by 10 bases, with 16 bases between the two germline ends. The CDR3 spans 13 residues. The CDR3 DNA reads TGTGCCTGGAGTGGCCTTGACACCTCGGCAGCTTTCTTT. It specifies CAWSGLDTSAAFF.

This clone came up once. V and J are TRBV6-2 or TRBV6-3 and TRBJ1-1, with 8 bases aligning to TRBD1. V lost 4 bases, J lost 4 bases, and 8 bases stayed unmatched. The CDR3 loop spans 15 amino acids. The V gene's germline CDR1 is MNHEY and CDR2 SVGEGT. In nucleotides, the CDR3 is TGTGCCAGCAGTTTCACGCGGACAGGGAGCACTGAAGCTTTCTTT. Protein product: CASSFTRTGSTEAFF.

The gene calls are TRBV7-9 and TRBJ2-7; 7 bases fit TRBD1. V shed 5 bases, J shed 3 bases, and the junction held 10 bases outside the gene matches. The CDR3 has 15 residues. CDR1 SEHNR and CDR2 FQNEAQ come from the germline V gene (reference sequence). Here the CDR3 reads CASSRPGQPIYEQYF. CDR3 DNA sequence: TGTGCCAGCAGCCGCCCGGGACAGCCGATCTACGAGCAGTACTTC.

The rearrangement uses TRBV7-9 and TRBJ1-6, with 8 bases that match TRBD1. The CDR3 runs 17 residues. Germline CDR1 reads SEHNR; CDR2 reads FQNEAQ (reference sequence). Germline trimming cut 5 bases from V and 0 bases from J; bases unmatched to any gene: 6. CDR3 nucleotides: TGTGCCAGCAGCCCCAGGGGGCAGGGCTCCTATAATTCACCCCTCCACTTT. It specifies CASSPRGQGSYNSPLHF.

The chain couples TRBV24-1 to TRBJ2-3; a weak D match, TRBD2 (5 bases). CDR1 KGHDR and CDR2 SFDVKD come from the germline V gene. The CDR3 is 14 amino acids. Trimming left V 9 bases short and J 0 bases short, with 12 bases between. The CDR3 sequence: CATRSSGSTDTQYF. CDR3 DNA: TGTGCCACCCGCAGCTCGGGGAGCACAGATACGCAGTATTTT.

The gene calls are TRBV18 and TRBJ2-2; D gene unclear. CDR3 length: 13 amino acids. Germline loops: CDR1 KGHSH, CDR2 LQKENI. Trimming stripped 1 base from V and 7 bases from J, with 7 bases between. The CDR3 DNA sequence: TGTGCCAGCTCACCACAGCCAGGCGGGGAGCTGTTTTTT. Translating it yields CASSPQPGGELFF.